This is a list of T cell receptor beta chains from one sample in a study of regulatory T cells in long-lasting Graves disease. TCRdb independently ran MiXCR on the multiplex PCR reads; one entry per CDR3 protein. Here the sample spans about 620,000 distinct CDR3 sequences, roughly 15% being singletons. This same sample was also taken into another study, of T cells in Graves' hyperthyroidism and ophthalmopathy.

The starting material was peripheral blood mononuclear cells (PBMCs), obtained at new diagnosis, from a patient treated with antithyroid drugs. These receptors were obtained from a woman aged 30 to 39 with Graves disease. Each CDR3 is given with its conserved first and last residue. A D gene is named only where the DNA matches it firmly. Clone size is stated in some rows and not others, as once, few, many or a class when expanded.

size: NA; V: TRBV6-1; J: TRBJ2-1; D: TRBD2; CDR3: CASSEASGAYNEQFF; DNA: TGTGCCAGCAGTGAGGCTAGCGGGGCCTACAATGAGCAGTTCTTC
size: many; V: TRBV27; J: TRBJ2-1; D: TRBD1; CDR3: CASSFETGGAWDEQFF; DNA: TGTGCCAGCAGTTTTGAGACAGGGGGCGCGTGGGATGAGCAGTTCTTC
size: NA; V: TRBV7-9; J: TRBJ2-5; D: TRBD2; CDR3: CASSPSGNLETQYF; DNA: TGTGCCAGCAGCCCTAGCGGGAACCTAGAGACCCAGTACTTC
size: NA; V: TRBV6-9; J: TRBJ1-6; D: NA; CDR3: CASNYLTGASPLHF; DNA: TGTGCCAGCAATTACTTAACAGGAGCTTCACCCCTCCACTTT
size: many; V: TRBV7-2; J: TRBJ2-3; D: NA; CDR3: CASSLSQRDTQYF; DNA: TGTGCCAGCAGCTTATCGCAGAGGGATACGCAGTATTTT
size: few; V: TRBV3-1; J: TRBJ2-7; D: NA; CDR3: CASSPHRGLEQYF; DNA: TGTGCCAGCAGCCCTCACAGGGGACTCGAGCAGTACTTC
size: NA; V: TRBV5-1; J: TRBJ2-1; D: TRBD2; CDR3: CASSVGLDNEQFF; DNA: TGCGCCAGCAGCGTGGGACTAGACAATGAGCAGTTCTTC
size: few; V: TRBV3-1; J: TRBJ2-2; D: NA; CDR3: CASSQETDTGELFF; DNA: TGTGCCAGCAGCCAAGAAACGGACACCGGGGAGCTGTTTTTT
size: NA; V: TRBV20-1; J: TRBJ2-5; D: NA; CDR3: CSVKRGSGHQETQYF; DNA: TGCAGTGTTAAGAGGGGAAGCGGGCACCAAGAGACCCAGTACTTC
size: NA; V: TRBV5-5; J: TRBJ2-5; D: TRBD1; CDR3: CASSPGTGSLETQYF; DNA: TGCGCCAGCAGCCCCGGGACAGGGAGTTTAGAGACCCAGTACTTC
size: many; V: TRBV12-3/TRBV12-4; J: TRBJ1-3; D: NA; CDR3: CASSFNGNTIYF; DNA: TGTGCCAGCAGCTTTAATGGAAACACCATATATTTT
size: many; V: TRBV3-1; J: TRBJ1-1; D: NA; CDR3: CASSYRESVEAFF; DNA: TGTGCCAGCAGCTACAGGGAATCCGTTGAAGCTTTCTTT
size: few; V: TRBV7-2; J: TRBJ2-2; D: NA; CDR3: CASSLVDRSIGELFF; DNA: TGTGCCAGCAGCTTAGTCGACAGGTCGATCGGGGAGCTGTTTTTT
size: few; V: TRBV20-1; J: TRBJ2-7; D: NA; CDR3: CSAPFTYEQYF; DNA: TGCAGTGCTCCGTTCACCTACGAGCAGTACTTC
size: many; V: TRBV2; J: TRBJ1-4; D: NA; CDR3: CASSARQLFEKLFF; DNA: TGTGCCAGCAGTGCTAGGCAGTTATTTGAAAAACTGTTTTTT
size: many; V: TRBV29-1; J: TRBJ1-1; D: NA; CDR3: CSVAGVLTLNTEAFF; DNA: TGCAGCGTTGCGGGAGTCCTCACCCTAAACACTGAAGCTTTCTTT
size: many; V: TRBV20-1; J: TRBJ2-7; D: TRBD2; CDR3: CSARGSGSYEQYF; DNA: TGCAGTGCTAGAGGTAGCGGGAGTTACGAGCAGTACTTC
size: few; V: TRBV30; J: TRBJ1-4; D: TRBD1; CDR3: CAWNRDRANEKLFF; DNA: TGTGCCTGGAACAGGGACAGGGCCAATGAAAAACTGTTTTTT
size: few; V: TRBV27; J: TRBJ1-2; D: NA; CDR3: CASSLNGPYGYTF; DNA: TGTGCCAGCAGTTTGAACGGACCCTATGGCTACACCTTC
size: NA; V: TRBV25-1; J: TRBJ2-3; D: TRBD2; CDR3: CASSEFASGRSTDTQYF; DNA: TGTGCCAGCAGTGAATTTGCTAGCGGGAGGAGCACAGATACGCAGTATTTT
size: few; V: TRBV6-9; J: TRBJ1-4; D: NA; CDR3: CASSYTTNEKLFF; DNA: TGTGCCAGCAGTTACACAACTAATGAAAAACTGTTTTTT
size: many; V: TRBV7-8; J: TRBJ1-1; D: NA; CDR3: CASSPWGGATEAFF; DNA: TGTGCCAGCAGCCCATGGGGGGGGGCCACTGAAGCTTTCTTT
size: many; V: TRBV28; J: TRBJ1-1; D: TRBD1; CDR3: CASSSKGARTEAFF; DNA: TGTGCCAGCAGTTCGAAGGGGGCTCGTACTGAAGCTTTCTTT
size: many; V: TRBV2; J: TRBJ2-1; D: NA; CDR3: CVSRQVGGGFLDNEQFF; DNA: TGTGTCAGCCGACAGGTTGGCGGGGGCTTCCTTGACAATGAGCAGTTCTTC
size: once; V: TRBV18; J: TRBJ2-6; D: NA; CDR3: CASSSGGPGANVLTF; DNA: TGTGCCAGCTCTTCTGGGGGACCTGGGGCCAACGTCCTGACTTTC
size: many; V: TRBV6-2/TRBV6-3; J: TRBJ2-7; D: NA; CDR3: CASSPATGAIYEQYF; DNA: TGTGCCAGCAGTCCCGCGACTGGAGCGATCTACGAGCAGTACTTC
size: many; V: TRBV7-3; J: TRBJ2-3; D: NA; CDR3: CASSQSLRTGTDTQYF; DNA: TGTGCCAGCAGCCAATCCCTCCGGACAGGCACAGATACGCAGTATTTT